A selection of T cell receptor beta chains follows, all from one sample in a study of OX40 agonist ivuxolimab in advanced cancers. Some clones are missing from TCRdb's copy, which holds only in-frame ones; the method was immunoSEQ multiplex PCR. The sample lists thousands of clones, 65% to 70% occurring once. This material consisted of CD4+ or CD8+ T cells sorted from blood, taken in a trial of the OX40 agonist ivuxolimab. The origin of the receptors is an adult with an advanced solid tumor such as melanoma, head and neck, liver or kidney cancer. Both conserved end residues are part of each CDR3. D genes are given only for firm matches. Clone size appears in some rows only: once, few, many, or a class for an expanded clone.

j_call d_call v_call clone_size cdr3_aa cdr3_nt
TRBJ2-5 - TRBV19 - CASSNRPSYQETQYF TGTGCCAGTAGCAACAGGCCATCGTACCAAGAGACCCAGTACTTC
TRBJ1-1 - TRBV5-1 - CASSLETNTEAFF TGCGCCAGCAGCTTGGAGACGAACACTGAAGCTTTCTTT
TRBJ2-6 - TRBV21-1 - CASSNRTIFNSGANVLTF TGTGCCAGCAGCAATCGTACGATTTTCAACTCTGGGGCCAACGTCCTGACTTTC
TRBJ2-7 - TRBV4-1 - CASSPSDDYEQYF TGCGCCAGCAGCCCCTCGGATGACTACGAGCAGTACTTC
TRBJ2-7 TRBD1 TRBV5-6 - CASSWGTGNFGQYF TGTGCCAGCAGCTGGGGGACAGGGAACTTCGGGCAGTACTTC
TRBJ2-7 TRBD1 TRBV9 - CASSVEPGQGSYEQYF TGTGCCAGCAGCGTAGAACCGGGACAGGGCTCCTACGAGCAGTACTTC
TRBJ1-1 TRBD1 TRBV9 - CASSAGGSNTEAFF TGTGCCAGCAGCGCAGGGGGCTCGAACACTGAAGCTTTCTTT
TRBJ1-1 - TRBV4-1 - CASSLGGAYTEAFF TGCGCCAGCAGCCTGGGGGGCGCTTACACTGAAGCTTTCTTT
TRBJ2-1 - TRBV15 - CATSMGTPADEQFF TGTGCCACCAGCATGGGTACCCCGGCGGATGAGCAGTTCTTC
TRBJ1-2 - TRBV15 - CATSREGGRGYTF TGTGCCACCAGCAGAGAAGGCGGGAGAGGCTACACCTTC
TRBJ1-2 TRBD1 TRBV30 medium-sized CAWRDTGGNYGYTF TGTGCCTGGAGAGATACAGGGGGGAACTATGGCTACACCTTC
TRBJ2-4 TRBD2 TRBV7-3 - CASSAGTSSLVGVNIQYF TGTGCCAGCAGCGCCGGGACTAGCTCCCTTGTAGGGGTAAACATTCAGTACTTC
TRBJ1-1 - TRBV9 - CASSPPPGNTEAFF TGTGCCAGCAGCCCTCCCCCGGGGAACACTGAAGCTTTCTTT
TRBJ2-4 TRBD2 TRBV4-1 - CASSQDSPSGIQDIQYF TGCGCCAGCAGCCAAGATTCGCCTAGCGGGATTCAGGACATTCAGTACTTC
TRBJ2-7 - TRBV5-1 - CASSQAASQYEQYF TGCGCCAGCAGCCAAGCAGCCTCGCAGTACGAGCAGTACTTC
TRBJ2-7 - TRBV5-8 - CASSLPQGSEQYF TGTGCCAGCAGCCTACCCCAGGGGTCCGAGCAGTACTTC
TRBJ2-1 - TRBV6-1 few CASSDSEYNEQFF TGTGCCAGCAGTGATAGCGAGTACAATGAGCAGTTCTTC
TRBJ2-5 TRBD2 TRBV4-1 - CASSQEGLAGGAETQYF TGCGCCAGCAGCCAAGAAGGGCTAGCGGGGGGGGCGGAGACCCAGTACTTC
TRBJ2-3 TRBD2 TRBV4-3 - CASSQALAGGLSGGDTQYF TGCGCCAGCAGCCAAGCGCTAGCGGGAGGCCTTAGCGGGGGAGATACGCAGTATTTT
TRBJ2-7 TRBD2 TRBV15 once CATSRGTSGSYEQYF TGTGCCACCAGCAGAGGGACTAGCGGGAGCTACGAGCAGTACTTC
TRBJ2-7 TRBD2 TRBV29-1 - CSVEGGSSYAPYF TGCAGCGTTGAGGGCGGGAGCTCCTACGCGCCGTACTTC
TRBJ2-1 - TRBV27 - CASGAGGVTYNEQFF TGTGCCAGTGGGGCGGGTGGGGTCACCTACAATGAGCAGTTCTTC
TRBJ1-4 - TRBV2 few CATTGGGGEKLFF TGTGCCACCACCGGGGGTGGTGGTGAAAAACTGTTTTTT
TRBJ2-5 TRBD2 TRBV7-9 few CASSLATASGKETQYF TGTGCCAGCAGCTTAGCGACGGCTAGCGGGAAAGAGACCCAGTACTTC
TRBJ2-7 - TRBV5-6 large CASSLMVFGGYEQYF TGTGCCAGCAGCTTGATGGTTTTTGGGGGCTACGAGCAGTACTTC
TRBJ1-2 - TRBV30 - CAWSPEGDGYTF TGTGCCTGGAGCCCAGAAGGGGATGGCTACACCTTC
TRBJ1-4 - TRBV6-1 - CASSEGPVNEKLFF TGTGCCAGCAGTGAGGGACCGGTAAATGAAAAACTGTTTTTT
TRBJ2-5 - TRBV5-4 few CASSHWDFGETQYF TGTGCCAGCAGCCATTGGGACTTCGGGGAGACCCAGTACTTC
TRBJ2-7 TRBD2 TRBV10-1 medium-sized CASSGRSEQYF TGCGCCAGCAGCGGGAGGTCCGAGCAGTACTTC
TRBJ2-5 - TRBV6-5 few CASSQGYPRETQYF TGTGCCAGCAGCCAGGGCTACCCTCGGGAGACCCAGTACTTC
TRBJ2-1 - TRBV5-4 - CASSPGPYSYNEQFF TGTGCCAGCAGCCCGGGACCCTACTCCTACAATGAGCAGTTCTTC
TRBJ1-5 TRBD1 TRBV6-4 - CASRPVGQGADQPQHF TGTGCCAGCAGGCCCGTAGGACAGGGGGCGGATCAGCCCCAGCATTTT
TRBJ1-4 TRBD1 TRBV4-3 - CASSRTGTGEKLFF TGCGCCAGCAGCCGGACAGGGACTGGAGAAAAACTGTTTTTT
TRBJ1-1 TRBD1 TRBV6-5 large CASSPTGNEDEAFF TGTGCCAGCAGCCCGACAGGGAATGAAGATGAAGCTTTCTTT